This TCR beta chain is from a study of T cells in Graves' hyperthyroidism and ophthalmopathy. Study-wide points: In blood, most of the thyroid clonotypes expanded above 0.001 were also present.

Authors of the study amplified TCR beta CDR3 regions from RNA transcripts. A first-round RT-PCR of the TCR CDR3 used the HTBI primer set. TCRdb recomputed calls from the multiplex PCR reads with MiXCR, one row per CDR3 protein. The data show some 700,000 distinct CDR3 sequences, with around a sixth seen just once and less than 20% held by the top ten. A patient was excluded if there was uncontrolled infection, other autoimmune disease, pregnancy or lactation. Orbital computed tomography, thyroid ultrasound, serum thyroxine and TRAb, and clinical symptoms together informed the diagnoses. Cells are PBMCs isolated from about 10 ml of fresh blood. This CDR3 is 18 amino acids long. Trimming shortened V by 5 bases and J by 0 bases, and 20 bases separated the two germline ends. CDR1 is MNHEY and CDR2 is SMNVEV in the germline V gene (reference sequence). The sample holds many counts of this clonotype. Antigen: not known.

This TCR was sampled from a man aged 50 or older with Graves' hyperthyroidism. Sequencing input: blood. This chain joins TRBV27 and TRBJ2-1, with D possibly being TRBD1 or TRBD2 (7 bases each). DNA for the CDR3: TGTGCCAGCAGTGAGCGACAGGGACTATTAAGCTCCTACAATGAGCAGTTCTTC. Translated: CASSERQGLLSSYNEQFF.